A single sample gave rise to the 10 T cell receptor beta chains below, sequenced in a study of breast tumors, draining lymph nodes, adjacent tissues. One entry per CDR3 protein, called by TCRdb with MiXCR from the multiplex PCR reads. The top ten clones hold approximately 30% of a sample with about 14,000 distinct CDR3 sequences, approximately 50% of them seen once. The sequencing sample was made of tumor-adjacent breast tissue. Receptors were obtained from a female donor with breast cancer. Some clones in this sample may be carry-over from other donors' samples.

CDR3 residues: CASSFGRTKGHSYEQYF. The CDR3 coding sequence is TGTGCCAGCAGCTTTGGGCGGACAAAGGGGCATTCCTACGAGCAGTACTTC. This rearrangement joins TRBV11-2 to TRBJ2-7; D may be TRBD1 (5 bases). Germline assignment: CDR1 SGHAT and CDR2 FQNNGV. V was pared by 3 bases and J by 1 base, with 19 bases between. There are 17 residues in the CDR3.

The rearrangement joins TRBV7-2 to TRBJ1-1; 7 positions agree with TRBD1. The trim removed 7 bases at V and 3 bases at J, leaving 5 bases unmatched. This CDR3 has 13 amino acids. Germline CDR1 and CDR2: SGHTA and FQGNSA. The CDR3, as DNA: TGTGCCAGCAACCCAACAGGGGACACTGAAGCTTTCTTT. Encoded protein: CASNPTGDTEAFF.

This chain joins TRBV15 and TRBJ2-5; tentatively, D is TRBD1 or TRBD2 (5 bases each). This CDR3 contains 16 residues. Germline-derived CDR1 and CDR2 are LNHNV and YYDKDF (reference sequence). The V and J ends lost 1 base and 4 bases respectively, with 16 bases between them. CDR3 residues: CATSRAGRGVGETQYF. In DNA form, the CDR3 reads TGTGCCACCAGCAGAGCCGGGCGAGGGGTGGGAGAGACCCAGTACTTC.

The chain carries TRBV24-1 and TRBJ2-3; D remains ambiguous. With 1 base removed from V and 6 bases from J, the gap between germline ends came to 10 bases. This CDR3 has 14 amino acids. Germline V gene lookup returns CDR1 KGHDR and CDR2 SFDVKD. The DNA of the CDR3 is TGTGCCACCAGTGATTTATCCCTGTCTGATACGCAGTATTTT. Translating it yields CATSDLSLSDTQYF.

Only a few counts were recorded for this clonotype. This rearrangement joins TRBV7-2 to TRBJ1-1; no clear D gene. Deletions cut 4 bases from V and 1 base from J, with 13 bases between. Germline values: CDR1 SGHTA, CDR2 FQGNSA. This CDR3 region has 15 residues. CDR3 sequence (DNA): TGTGCCAGCAGCTCCAACCCCGGGTCGAACACTGAAGCTTTCTTT. Residues: CASSSNPGSNTEAFF.

The rearrangement uses TRBV19 and TRBJ1-5; a possible D gene is TRBD1 (5 bases). Germline CDR1 reads LNHDA; CDR2 reads SQIVND (reference sequence). The CDR3 is 15 amino acids. Trimming took off 4 bases at V and 5 bases at J, with 15 bases between the two ends. The CDR3 coding sequence is TGTGCCAGTAGTACCCGGGACGGGCAATATCAGCCCCAGCATTTT. Protein: CASSTRDGQYQPQHF. Based on the CDR3 plus reference TRBV19 and TRBJ1-5, the full variable domain is DGGITQSPKYLFRKEGQNVTLSCEQNLNHDAMYWYRQDPGQGLRLIYYSQIVNDFQKGDIAEGYSVSREKKESFPLTVTSAQKNPTAFYLCASSTRDGQYQPQHFGDGTRLSIL.

The chain has TRBV18 and TRBJ2-7, with D perhaps being TRBD1 or TRBD2 (5 bases each). This CDR3 region has 13 residues. Germline V lookup: CDR1 KGHSH, CDR2 LQKENI. V was pared by 5 bases and J by 3 bases, with 11 bases between. The CDR3 here is CASSSGPGYEQYF. As DNA, the CDR3 is TGTGCCAGCTCATCGGGACCTGGCTACGAGCAGTACTTC.

In this sample, this clonotype is medium-sized. The chain recombines TRBV7-2 with TRBJ2-2; 10 positions match TRBD2. The CDR3 consists of 15 residues. Germline V lookup: CDR1 SGHTA, CDR2 FQGNSA. V lost 5 bases to trimming and J lost 5 bases; unmatched junction nucleotides: 5. As DNA, the CDR3 is TGTGCCAGCAGCCCCCGGACTAGCGGTACCGGGGAGCTGTTTTTT. Protein product: CASSPRTSGTGELFF. The full variable domain, rest sourced from reference TRBV7-2 and TRBJ2-2, is GAGVSQSPSNKVTEKGKDVELRCDPISGHTALYWYRQSLGQGLEFLIYFQGNSAPDKSGLPSDRFSAERTGGSVSTLTIQRTQQEDSAVYLCASSPRTSGTGELFFGEGSRLTVL.

This clonotype was counted at least ten times. The J gene is TRBJ2-3, the V gene TRBV12-5; 8 nucleotides match TRBD1. CDR1 is LGHNT and CDR2 is FRNRAP in the germline V gene. This CDR3 comprises 17 residues. Trimming at V came to 1 base and at J to 5 bases, leaving 11 bases not matched to a gene. CDR3 sequence reads: CASGLGQGWEFGDTQYF. The CDR3 DNA is TGTGCTAGTGGTTTGGGACAGGGGTGGGAATTCGGAGATACGCAGTATTTT.

This clonotype is medium-sized. The V and J genes are TRBV20-1 and TRBJ2-1; 12 bases are a match to TRBD2. CDR1 and CDR2 (germline): DFQATT, SNEGSKA (reference sequence). The length of the CDR3 is 15 residues. J was trimmed by 4 bases and V by 5 bases; bases with no gene match: 6. This CDR3 is CSAHRGLAGYNEQFF. The CDR3 DNA follows: TGCAGTGCTCACAGGGGACTAGCGGGTTACAATGAGCAGTTCTTC.